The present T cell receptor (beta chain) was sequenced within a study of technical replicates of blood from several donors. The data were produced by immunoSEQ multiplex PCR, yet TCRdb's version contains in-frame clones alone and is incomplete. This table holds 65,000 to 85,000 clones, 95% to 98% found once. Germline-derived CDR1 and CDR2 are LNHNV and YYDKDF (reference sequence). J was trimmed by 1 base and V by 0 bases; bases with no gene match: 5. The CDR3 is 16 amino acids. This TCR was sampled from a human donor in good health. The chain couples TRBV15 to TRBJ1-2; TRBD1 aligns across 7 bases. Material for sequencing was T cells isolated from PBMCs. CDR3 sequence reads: CATSRDQGTDNYGYTF. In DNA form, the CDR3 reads TGTGCCACCAGCAGAGATCAAGGGACAGATAACTATGGCTACACCTTC.